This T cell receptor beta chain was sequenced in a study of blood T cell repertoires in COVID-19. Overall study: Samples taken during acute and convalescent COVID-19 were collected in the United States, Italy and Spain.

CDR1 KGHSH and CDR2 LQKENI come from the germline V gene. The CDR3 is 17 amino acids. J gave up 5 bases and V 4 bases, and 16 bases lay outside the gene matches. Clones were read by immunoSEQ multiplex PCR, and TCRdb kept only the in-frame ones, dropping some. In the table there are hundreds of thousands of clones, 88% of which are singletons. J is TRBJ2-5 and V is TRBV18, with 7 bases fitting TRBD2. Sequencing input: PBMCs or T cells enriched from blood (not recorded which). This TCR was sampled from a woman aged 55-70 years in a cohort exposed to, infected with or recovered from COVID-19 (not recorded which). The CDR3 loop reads CASSLSAGTTPVETQYF. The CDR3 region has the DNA TGTGCCAGCTCACTGTCCGCCGGGACTACCCCTGTGGAGACCCAGTACTTC. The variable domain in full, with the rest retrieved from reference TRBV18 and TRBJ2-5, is NAGVMQNPRHLVRRRGQEARLRCSPMKGHSHVYWYRQLPEEGLKFMVYLQKENIIDESGMPKERFSAEFPKEGPSILRIQQVVRGDSAAYFCASSLSAGTTPVETQYFGPGTRLLVL.